The 10 T cell receptor beta chains below all came from one sample that was sequenced in a study of prognosis after radiotherapy for stage I lung cancer (dated by TCRdb to the early 2020s). The data were produced on an Illumina HiSeq 3000. Two rounds of multiplex PCR were performed to amplify the TCR beta CDR3 region from genomic DNA. In the first PCR round, primers specific to each TRBV and TRBJ gene were used, and the primer sequences were filed in Chinese patent CN105087789A. Starting from the raw public reads, TCRdb applied fastp trimming at Q25, assembled clones with MiXCR and retained in-frame beta chains. Identical CDR3 proteins give one entry, which carries the most common genes and DNA. The sample table holds under 20,000 distinct CDR3 sequences, of which 44% were seen once. 35% to 50% of the sample is taken by the ten largest. This sample comprised PBMCs, obtained before or after stereotactic body radiation therapy (not recorded which). Every receptor here comes from a donor aged 50 or older with non-small cell lung cancer.

The V and J genes are TRBV5-1 and TRBJ2-7; tentative D call: TRBD1 (5 bases). V gave up 7 bases and J gave up 3 bases, with 20 bases separating them. Germline loops: CDR1 SGHRS, CDR2 YFSETQ. CDR3 length equals 15 residues. CDR3 residues: CASSNPQGSIYEQYF. The CDR3 DNA reads TGCGCCAGCTCCAACCCCCAGGGATCTATCTACGAGCAGTACTTC.

The V call is TRBV5-1, the J call TRBJ2-2, with D uncertain. Germline assignment: CDR1 SGHRS and CDR2 YFSETQ. This CDR3 contains 12 residues. The V end lost 2 bases, the J end lost 7 bases, and 6 bases lay between the germline ends. The CDR3 here is CASSLRNGELFF. CDR3 nucleotides: TGCGCCAGCAGCTTAAGAAACGGGGAGCTGTTTTTT. Using reference TRBV5-1 and TRBJ2-2 for the parts outside the CDR3, the full variable domain is KAGVTQTPRYLIKTRGQQVTLSCSPISGHRSVSWYQQTPGQGLQFLFEYFSETQRNKGNFPGRFSGRQFSNSRSEMNVSTLELGDSALYLCASSLRNGELFFGEGSRLTVL.

The chain uses TRBV7-9 and TRBJ2-5; no reliable D call. V was pared by 3 bases and J by 5 bases, with 16 bases between. The CDR3 consists of 15 residues. Germline loops: CDR1 SEHNR, CDR2 FQNEAQ (reference sequence). The CDR3 bases are TGTGCCAGCAGCTTCCAGGTTGGCCTCGGGGAGACCCAGTACTTC. Its translation: CASSFQVGLGETQYF. Full variable domain (missing parts from reference TRBV7-9 and TRBJ2-5): DTGVSQNPRHKITKRGQNVTFRCDPISEHNRLYWYRQTLGQGPEFLTYFQNEAQLEKSRLLSDRFSAERPKGSFSTLEIQRTEQGDSAMYLCASSFQVGLGETQYFGPGTRLLVL.

Regarding this clonotype: A read error may produce the germline difference seen at one junction end. This sequence joins TRBV5-8 and TRBJ1-5; possibly TRBD1 for D (5 bases). This CDR3 contains 16 residues. Germline V CDR1 and CDR2: SGHTS, YDEGEE. The CDR3 DNA is TGTGCCAGCAGCTTGGGTGTGGGGCAAAGTAATCAGTCCCAGCATTTT. Its protein is CASSLGVGQSNQSQHF. Together with reference TRBV5-8 and TRBJ1-5, the CDR3 gives the full variable domain: EAGVTQSPTHLIKTRGQQATLRCSPISGHTSVYWYQQALGLGLQFLLWYDEGEERNRGNFPPRFSGRQFPNYSSELNVNALELEDSALYLCASSLGVGQSNQSQHFGDGTRLSIL.

This clonotype came up many times. The chain couples TRBV20-1 to TRBJ2-7; D is ambiguous. With 5 bases removed from V and 1 base from J, the gap between germline ends came to 12 bases. Per the germline V gene, CDR1 is DFQATT and CDR2 is SNEGSKA (reference sequence). The CDR3 extends over 13 amino acids. This CDR3 reads CSALDHPSYEQYF. DNA for the CDR3: TGCAGTGCTTTGGATCATCCTTCCTACGAGCAGTACTTC.

The chain has TRBV6-2 or TRBV6-3 and TRBJ2-2; possible D gene TRBD1, 6 bases. CDR1 and CDR2 from the germline V gene are MNHEY and SVGEGT. This CDR3 spans 13 amino acids. Trimming pared 5 bases from V and 7 bases from J, leaving 11 bases between. CDR3 protein: CASSRTVFGELFF. Written as DNA, the CDR3 is TGTGCCAGCAGTCGGACAGTATTCGGGGAGCTGTTTTTT.

In its sample, this clonotype ranks as medium-sized. V gene TRBV30 combines with J gene TRBJ2-3, with D possibly being TRBD1 or TRBD2 (5 bases each). Per germline, CDR1 GTSNPN and CDR2 SVGIG (reference sequence). Trimming shortened V by 2 bases and J by 3 bases, and 15 bases separated the two germline ends. The CDR3 sequence is 15 residues long. CDR3 region: CAWSNRGAMTDTQYF. For the CDR3, the DNA is TGTGCCTGGAGTAATCGAGGGGCTATGACAGATACGCAGTATTTT.

This clonotype was counted many times. The chain combines TRBV2 with TRBJ1-6; TRBD1 is a possible D gene (5 bases). The CDR3 spans 13 residues. V shed 5 bases and J shed 6 bases, with 8 bases lying between them. The germline V gene encodes CDR1 SNHLY and CDR2 FYNNEI. The CDR3 DNA follows: TGTGCCAGCAGTCCGGGACCTAATTCACCCCTCCACTTT. This gives the protein CASSPGPNSPLHF.

With regard to this clonotype: One base away lies a much larger clone, so this may be a sequencing read error. The chain has TRBV5-4 and TRBJ1-3, with D possibly TRBD1 on 6 matching bases. V dropped 3 bases and J dropped 2 bases, with 15 bases sitting between them. The CDR3 is 16 amino acids. Per the germline V gene, CDR1 is SGHNT and CDR2 is YYREEE (reference sequence). The CDR3 protein is CASSSGQWLTGNTIYF. CDR3 bases: TGTGCCAGCAGCTCCGGACAGTGGCTCACTGGAAACACCATATATTTT.

A few counts support this clonotype. A much more abundant neighbour one base away suggests this may be a read error. V gene TRBV4-2 combines with J gene TRBJ2-3; 7 bases agree with TRBD1. V trimming: 2 bases; J trimming: 3 bases; junction bases outside the gene matches: 8. Germline V gene data show CDR1 as LGHNA and CDR2 as YNFKEQ. The CDR3 extends over 16 amino acids. The CDR3 sequence: CASSQRVQGETDTQYF. The CDR3 DNA reads TGTGCCAGCAGCCAAAGAGTCCAGGGGGAGACAGATACGCAGTATTTT.